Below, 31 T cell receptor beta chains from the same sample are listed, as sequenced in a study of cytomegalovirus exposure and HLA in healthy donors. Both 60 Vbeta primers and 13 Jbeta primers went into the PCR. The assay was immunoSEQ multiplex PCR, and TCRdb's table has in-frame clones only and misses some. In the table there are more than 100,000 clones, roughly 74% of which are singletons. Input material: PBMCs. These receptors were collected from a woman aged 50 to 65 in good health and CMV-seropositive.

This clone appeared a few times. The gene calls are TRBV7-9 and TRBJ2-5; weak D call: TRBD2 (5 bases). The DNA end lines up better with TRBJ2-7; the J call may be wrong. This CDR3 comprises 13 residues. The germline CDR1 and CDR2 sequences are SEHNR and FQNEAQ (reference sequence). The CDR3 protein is CASSGWTSSEQYF. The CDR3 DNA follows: TGTGCCAGCAGCGGGTGGACTTCTTCCGAGCAGTACTTC.

For the CDR3, the DNA is TGTGCCAGCAGCTTGGCCAGGGCTCCCAACTATGGCTACACCTTC. Its protein product is CASSLARAPNYGYTF. This chain uses TRBV7-2 with TRBJ1-2; a weak D match, TRBD1 (5 bases). V gave up 3 bases and J gave up 2 bases, with 13 bases separating them. CDR3 size: 15 residues. Per the germline V gene, CDR1 is SGHTA and CDR2 is FQGNSA.

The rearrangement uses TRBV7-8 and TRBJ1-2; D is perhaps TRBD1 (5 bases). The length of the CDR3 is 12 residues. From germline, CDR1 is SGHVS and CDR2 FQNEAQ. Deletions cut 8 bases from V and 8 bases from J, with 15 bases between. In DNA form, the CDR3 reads TGTGCCAGCGCCACAGGAGGGAAGGGCTACACCTTC. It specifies CASATGGKGYTF.

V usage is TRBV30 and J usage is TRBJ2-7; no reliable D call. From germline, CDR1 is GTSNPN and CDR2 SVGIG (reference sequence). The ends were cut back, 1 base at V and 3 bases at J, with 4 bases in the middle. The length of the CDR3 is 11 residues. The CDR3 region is CAWSDNYEQYF. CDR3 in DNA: TGTGCCTGGAGTGACAACTACGAGCAGTACTTC.

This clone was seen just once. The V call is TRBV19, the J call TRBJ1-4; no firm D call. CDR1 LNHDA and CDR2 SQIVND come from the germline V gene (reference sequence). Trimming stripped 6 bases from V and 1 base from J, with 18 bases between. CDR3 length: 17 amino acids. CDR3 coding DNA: TGTGCCAGTAGCGCTATGATCCCCACGGGAACTAATGAAAAACTGTTTTTT. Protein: CASSAMIPTGTNEKLFF.

CDR3 bases: TGTGCCAGCAGCTGGGGAGGGACGGTGGGATTACCCCTCCACTTT. Translating it yields CASSWGGTVGLPLHF. The rearrangement uses TRBV5-4 and TRBJ1-6; weak D call: TRBD1 (5 bases). The ends were cut back, 3 bases at V and 12 bases at J, with 19 bases in the middle. The CDR3 totals 15 residues. The germline CDR1 and CDR2 sequences are SGHNT and YYREEE (reference sequence).

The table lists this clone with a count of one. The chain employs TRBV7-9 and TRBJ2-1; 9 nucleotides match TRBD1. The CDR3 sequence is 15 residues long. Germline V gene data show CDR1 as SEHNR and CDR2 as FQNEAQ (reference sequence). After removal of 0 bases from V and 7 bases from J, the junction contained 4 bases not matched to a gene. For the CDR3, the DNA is TGTGCCAGCAGCTTAGCTTCGGGGACAGGGAATGAGCAGTTCTTC. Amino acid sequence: CASSLASGTGNEQFF.

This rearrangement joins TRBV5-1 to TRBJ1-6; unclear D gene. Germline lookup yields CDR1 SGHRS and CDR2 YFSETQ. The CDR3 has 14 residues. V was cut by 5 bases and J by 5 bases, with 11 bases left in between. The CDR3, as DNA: TGCGCCAGCAGAAGTGTCCCGGATAATTCACCCCTCCACTTT. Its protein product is CASRSVPDNSPLHF. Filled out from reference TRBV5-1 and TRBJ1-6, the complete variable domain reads KAGVTQTPRYLIKTRGQQVTLSCSPISGHRSVSWYQQTPGQGLQFLFEYFSETQRNKGNFPGRFSGRQFSNSRSEMNVSTLELGDSALYLCASRSVPDNSPLHFGNGTRLTVT.

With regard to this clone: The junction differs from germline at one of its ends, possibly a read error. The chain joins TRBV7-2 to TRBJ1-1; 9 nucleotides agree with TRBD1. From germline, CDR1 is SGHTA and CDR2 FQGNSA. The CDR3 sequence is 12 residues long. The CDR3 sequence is CASSLNPGQGIF. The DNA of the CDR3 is TGTGCCAGCAGTTTGAACCCGGGACAGGGAATCTTT.

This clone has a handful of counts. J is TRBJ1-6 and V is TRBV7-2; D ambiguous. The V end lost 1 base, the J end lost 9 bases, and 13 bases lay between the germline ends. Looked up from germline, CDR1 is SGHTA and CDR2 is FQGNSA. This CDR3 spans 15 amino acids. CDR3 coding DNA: TGTGCCAGCAGCTTAGGGGCGGCGGGGAGTTCACCCCTCCACTTT. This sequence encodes CASSLGAAGSSPLHF. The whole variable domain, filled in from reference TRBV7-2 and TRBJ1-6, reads GAGVSQSPSNKVTEKGKDVELRCDPISGHTALYWYRQSLGQGLEFLIYFQGNSAPDKSGLPSDRFSAERTGGSVSTLTIQRTQQEDSAVYLCASSLGAAGSSPLHFGNGTRLTVT.

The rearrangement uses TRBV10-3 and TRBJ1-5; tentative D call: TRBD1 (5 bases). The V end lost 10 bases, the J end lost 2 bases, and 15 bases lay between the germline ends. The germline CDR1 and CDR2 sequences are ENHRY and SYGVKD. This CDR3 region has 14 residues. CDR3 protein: CATLGGEGNQPQHF. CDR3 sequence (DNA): TGTGCCACCCTCGGAGGGGAGGGCAATCAGCCCCAGCATTTT.

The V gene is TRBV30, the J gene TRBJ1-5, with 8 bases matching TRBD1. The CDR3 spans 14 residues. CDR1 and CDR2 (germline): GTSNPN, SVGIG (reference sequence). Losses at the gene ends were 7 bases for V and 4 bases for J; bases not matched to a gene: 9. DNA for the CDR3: TGTGCCTTTAGCCTGGACAGGGCGAATCAGCCCCAGCATTTT. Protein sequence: CAFSLDRANQPQHF. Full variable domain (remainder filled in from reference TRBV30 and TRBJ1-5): SQTIHQWPATLVQPVGSPLSLECTVEGTSNPNLYWYRQAAGRGLQLLFYSVGIGQISSEVPQNLSASRPQDRQFILSSKKLLLSDSGFYLCAFSLDRANQPQHFGDGTRLSIL.

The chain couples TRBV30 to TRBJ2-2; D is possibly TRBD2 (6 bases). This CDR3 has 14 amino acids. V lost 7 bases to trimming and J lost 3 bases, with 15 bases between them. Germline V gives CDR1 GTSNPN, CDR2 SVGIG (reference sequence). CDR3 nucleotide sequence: TGTGCCTCACAGCGGGTCTCCTACACCGGGGAGCTGTTTTTT. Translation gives CASQRVSYTGELFF.

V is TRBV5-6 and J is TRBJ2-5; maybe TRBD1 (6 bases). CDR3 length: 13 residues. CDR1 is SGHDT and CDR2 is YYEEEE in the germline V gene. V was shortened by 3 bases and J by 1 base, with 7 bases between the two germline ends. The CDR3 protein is CASSSTGQETQYF. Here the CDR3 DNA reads TGTGCCAGCAGCTCGACAGGCCAAGAGACCCAGTACTTC.

The DNA of the CDR3 is TGTGCCAGTGCGCCGGAGGCGGCAGATACGCAGTATTTT. It is translated as CASAPEAADTQYF. The chain combines TRBV5-4 with TRBJ2-3; possibly TRBD2 for D (5 bases). V was pared by 8 bases and J by 4 bases, with 14 bases between. The CDR3 runs 13 residues. The germline CDR1 and CDR2 sequences are SGHNT and YYREEE (reference sequence).

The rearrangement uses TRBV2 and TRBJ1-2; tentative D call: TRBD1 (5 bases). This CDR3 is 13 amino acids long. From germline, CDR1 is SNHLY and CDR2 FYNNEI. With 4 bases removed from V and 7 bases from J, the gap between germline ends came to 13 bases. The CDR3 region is CASSVSGSAGYTF. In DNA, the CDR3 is TGTGCCAGCAGTGTATCAGGGTCTGCTGGCTACACCTTC.

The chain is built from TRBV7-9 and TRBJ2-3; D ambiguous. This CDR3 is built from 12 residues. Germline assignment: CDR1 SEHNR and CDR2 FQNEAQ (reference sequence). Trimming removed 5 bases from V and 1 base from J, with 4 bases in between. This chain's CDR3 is CASSLGTDTQYF. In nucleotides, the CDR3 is TGTGCCAGCAGCCTTGGCACAGATACGCAGTATTTT. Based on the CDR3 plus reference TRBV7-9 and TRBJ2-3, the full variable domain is DTGVSQNPRHKITKRGQNVTFRCDPISEHNRLYWYRQTLGQGPEFLTYFQNEAQLEKSRLLSDRFSAERPKGSFSTLEIQRTEQGDSAMYLCASSLGTDTQYFGPGTRLTVL.

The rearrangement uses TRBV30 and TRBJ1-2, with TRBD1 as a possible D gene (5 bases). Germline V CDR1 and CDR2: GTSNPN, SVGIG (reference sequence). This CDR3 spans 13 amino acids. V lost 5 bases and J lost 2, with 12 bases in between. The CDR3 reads CAWRGGENYGYTF. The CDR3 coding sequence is TGTGCCTGGCGGGGGGGGGAGAACTATGGCTACACCTTC.

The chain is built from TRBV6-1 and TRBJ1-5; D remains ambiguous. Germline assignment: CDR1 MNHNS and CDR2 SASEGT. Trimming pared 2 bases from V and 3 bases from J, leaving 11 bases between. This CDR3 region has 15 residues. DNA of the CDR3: TGTGCCAGCAGTGAAATTAAACGGGACAATCAGCCCCAGCATTTT. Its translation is CASSEIKRDNQPQHF.

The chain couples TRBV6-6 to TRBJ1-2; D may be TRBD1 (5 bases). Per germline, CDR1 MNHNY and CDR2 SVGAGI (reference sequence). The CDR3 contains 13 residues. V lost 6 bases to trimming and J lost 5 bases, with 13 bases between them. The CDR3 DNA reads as TGTGCCAGCAGCCAACAGGTTAGGTATGGCTACACCTTC. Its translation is CASSQQVRYGYTF.

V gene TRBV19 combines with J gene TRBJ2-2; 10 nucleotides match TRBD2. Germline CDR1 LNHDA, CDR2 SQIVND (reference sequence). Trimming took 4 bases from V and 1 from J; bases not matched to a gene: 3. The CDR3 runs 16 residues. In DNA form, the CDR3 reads TGTGCCAGTAGTACGGGACTAGCGATGAACACCGGGGAGCTGTTTTTT. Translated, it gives CASSTGLAMNTGELFF.

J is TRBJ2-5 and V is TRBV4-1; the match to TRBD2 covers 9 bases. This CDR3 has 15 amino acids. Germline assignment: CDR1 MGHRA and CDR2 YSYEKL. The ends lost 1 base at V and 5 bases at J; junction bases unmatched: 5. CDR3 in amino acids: CASSQAAGGGETQYF. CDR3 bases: TGCGCCAGCAGCCAAGCAGCGGGGGGAGGGGAGACCCAGTACTTC.

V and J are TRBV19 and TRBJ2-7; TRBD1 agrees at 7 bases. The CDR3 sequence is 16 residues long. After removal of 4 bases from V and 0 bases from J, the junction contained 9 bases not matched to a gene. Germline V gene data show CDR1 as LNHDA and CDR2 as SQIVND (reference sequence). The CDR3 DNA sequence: TGTGCCAGTAGTAAAGGGGGCGGATCGAGCTCCTACGAGCAGTACTTC. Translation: CASSKGGGSSSYEQYF. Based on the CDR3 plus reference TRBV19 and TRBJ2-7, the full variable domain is DGGITQSPKYLFRKEGQNVTLSCEQNLNHDAMYWYRQDPGQGLRLIYYSQIVNDFQKGDIAEGYSVSREKKESFPLTVTSAQKNPTAFYLCASSKGGGSSSYEQYFGPGTRLTVT.

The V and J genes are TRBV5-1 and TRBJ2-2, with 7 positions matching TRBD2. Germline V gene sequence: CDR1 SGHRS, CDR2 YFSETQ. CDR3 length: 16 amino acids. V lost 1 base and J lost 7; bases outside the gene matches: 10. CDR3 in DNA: TGCGCCAGCAGCTTGCGAGGACTAGGGTCTATCGGGGAGCTGTTTTTT. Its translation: CASSLRGLGSIGELFF.

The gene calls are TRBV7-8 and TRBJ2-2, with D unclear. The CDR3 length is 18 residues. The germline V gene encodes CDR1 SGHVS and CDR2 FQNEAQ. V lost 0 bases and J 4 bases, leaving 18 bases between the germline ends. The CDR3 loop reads CASSLALSPFRSTGELFF. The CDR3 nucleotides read TGTGCCAGCAGCTTAGCGCTCTCCCCATTTCGTAGCACCGGGGAGCTGTTTTTT.

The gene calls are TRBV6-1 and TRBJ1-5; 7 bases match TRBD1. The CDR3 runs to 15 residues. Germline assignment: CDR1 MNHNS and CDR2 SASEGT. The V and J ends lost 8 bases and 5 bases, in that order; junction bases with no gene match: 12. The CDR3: CASVRGATDDQPQHF. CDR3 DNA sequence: TGTGCCAGCGTCAGGGGGGCCACTGATGATCAGCCCCAGCATTTT.

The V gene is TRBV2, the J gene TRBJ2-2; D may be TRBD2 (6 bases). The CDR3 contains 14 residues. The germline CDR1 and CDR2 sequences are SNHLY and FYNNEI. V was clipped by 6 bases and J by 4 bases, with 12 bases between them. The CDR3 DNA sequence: TGTGCCAGCAGCCGGCTAGCGCTCACCGGGGAGCTGTTTTTT. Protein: CASSRLALTGELFF.

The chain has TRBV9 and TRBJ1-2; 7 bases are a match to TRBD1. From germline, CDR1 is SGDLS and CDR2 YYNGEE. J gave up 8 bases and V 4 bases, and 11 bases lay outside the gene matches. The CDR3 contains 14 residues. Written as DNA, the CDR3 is TGTGCCAGCAGCCCGAGAATAGACAGGGTAGGCTACACCTTC. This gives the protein CASSPRIDRVGYTF.

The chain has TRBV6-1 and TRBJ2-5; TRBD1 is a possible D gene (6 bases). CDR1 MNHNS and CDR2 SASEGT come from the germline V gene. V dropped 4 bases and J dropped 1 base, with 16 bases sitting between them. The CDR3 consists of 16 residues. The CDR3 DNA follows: TGTGCCAGCAGTGTGGACGGTCAGGGGTCCCAAGAGACCCAGTACTTC. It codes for CASSVDGQGSQETQYF.

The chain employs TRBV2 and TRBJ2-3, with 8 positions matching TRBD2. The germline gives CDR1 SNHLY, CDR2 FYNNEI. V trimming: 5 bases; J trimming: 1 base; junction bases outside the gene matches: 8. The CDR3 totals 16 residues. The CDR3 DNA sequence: TGTGCCAGCAGTTCCTTATCAGCGGGGGGCACAGATACGCAGTATTTT. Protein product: CASSSLSAGGTDTQYF.

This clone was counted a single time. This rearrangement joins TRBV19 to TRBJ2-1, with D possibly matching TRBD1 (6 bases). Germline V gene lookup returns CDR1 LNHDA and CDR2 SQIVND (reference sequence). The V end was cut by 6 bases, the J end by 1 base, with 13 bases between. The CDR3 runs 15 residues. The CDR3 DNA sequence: TGTGCCAGTAGGTTCGACAGGCTATCCTACAATGAGCAGTTCTTC. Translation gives CASRFDRLSYNEQFF.